These 10 T cell receptor beta chains share one sample of origin, sequenced in a study of T cells in Graves' hyperthyroidism and ophthalmopathy. TCR beta CDR3 region amplification was performed from RNA transcripts. HTBI primers drove first-round RT-PCR of the TCR CDR3. MiXCR was run by TCRdb on the multiplex PCR reads, yielding one entry per CDR3 protein. The table includes about 290,000 distinct CDR3 sequences, approximately 13% detected once. The sequencing input was blood. Receptors originate from a middle-aged woman with Graves' hyperthyroidism.

At least ten counts were recorded for this clonotype. The rearrangement uses TRBV24-1 and TRBJ2-2; D gene uncertain. This CDR3 has 14 residues. Germline CDR1 reads KGHDR; CDR2 reads SFDVKD. Trimming left V 1 base short and J 4 bases short, with 6 bases between. The CDR3 loop reads CATSDFLGTGELFF. The CDR3 DNA reads TGTGCCACCAGTGATTTTCTGGGCACCGGGGAGCTGTTTTTT.

The genes are TRBV7-2 and TRBJ2-7; a possible D gene is TRBD2 (7 bases). The V and J ends lost 6 bases and 4 bases respectively, with 19 bases between them. The germline CDR1 and CDR2 sequences are SGHTA and FQGNSA. The CDR3 is made up of 15 amino acids. CDR3 sequence (DNA): TGTGCCAGCAGTCAAGGGGGGGCGGAAAGATACGAGCAGTACTTC. Translating it yields CASSQGGAERYEQYF.

This clonotype was counted only a few times. The chain recombines TRBV6-1 with TRBJ2-1; TRBD2 matches 14 bases. This CDR3 comprises 16 residues. With V trimmed by 5 bases and J by 6 bases, 6 bases remained unmatched. CDR1 MNHNS and CDR2 SASEGT come from the germline V gene. The CDR3 is CASSRTGTSGSNEQFF. CDR3 in DNA: TGTGCCAGCAGTCGAACCGGGACTAGCGGGAGCAATGAGCAGTTCTTC.

At least ten counts were recorded for this clonotype. V is TRBV7-9 and J is TRBJ1-1, with D perhaps TRBD1 (6 bases). V was clipped by 5 bases and J by 3 bases, with 16 bases between them. The CDR3 consists of 15 residues. Germline lookup yields CDR1 SEHNR and CDR2 FQNEAQ (reference sequence). The CDR3 sequence: CASSLEGDLDTEAFF. The CDR3, as DNA: TGTGCCAGCAGCCTCGAGGGGGATCTGGACACTGAAGCTTTCTTT.

This clonotype was observed at least ten times. The gene calls are TRBV6-1 and TRBJ1-2, with D possibly TRBD1 on 5 matching bases. V lost 3 bases to trimming and J lost 4 bases, with 18 bases between them. Per germline, CDR1 MNHNS and CDR2 SASEGT. This CDR3 region has 16 residues. CDR3 amino acids: CASSELVRDRIYGYTF. CDR3 coding DNA: TGTGCCAGCAGTGAGTTAGTACGAGACAGAATCTATGGCTACACCTTC.

This clonotype was detected ten times or more. The genes are TRBV5-1 and TRBJ1-2; 7 bases fit TRBD1. CDR1 and CDR2 (germline): SGHRS, YFSETQ. The CDR3 covers 14 residues. V lost 3 bases to trimming and J lost 5 bases; unmatched junction nucleotides: 7. CDR3 sequence: CASSSGQVAYGYTF. Here the CDR3 DNA reads TGCGCCAGCAGCTCCGGACAGGTTGCATATGGCTACACCTTC.

The CDR3 nucleotides read TGTGCTAGTGTAGCGGGAGCCGTCACAGATACGCAGTATTTT. It encodes CASVAGAVTDTQYF. The chain couples TRBV12-5 to TRBJ2-3, with 9 bases matching TRBD2. CDR3 length equals 14 residues. Germline CDR1 reads LGHNT; CDR2 reads FRNRAP. With 7 bases clipped from V and 2 bases from J, the junction kept 4 bases outside the gene matches.

This clonotype has more than one count but fewer than ten. The chain recombines TRBV20-1 with TRBJ2-4; D not resolved. Per the germline V gene, CDR1 is DFQATT and CDR2 is SNEGSKA (reference sequence). This CDR3 contains 15 residues. V lost 6 bases and J 1 base, leaving 16 bases between the germline ends. The CDR3 protein is CSATSGVRAKNIQYF. CDR3 DNA: TGCAGTGCCACCTCAGGAGTTCGGGCCAAAAACATTCAGTACTTC.

This clonotype was observed a handful of times. A much larger clone is a single base away; this may be a read error. V and J are TRBV2 and TRBJ1-2, with D perhaps matching TRBD1 (5 bases). Germline CDR1 and CDR2: SNHLY and FYNNEI. The length of the CDR3 is 11 residues. The germline V and J ends were trimmed by 11 bases and 12 bases, with 19 bases remaining between them. DNA for the CDR3: TGTGCCTCTCAAGGGCTACGGGGCCACACCTTC. Amino acids: CASQGLRGHTF.

V and J are TRBV19 and TRBJ2-2; no clear D gene. The CDR3 consists of 18 residues. The ends were cut back, 3 bases at V and 1 base at J, with 18 bases in the middle. The germline gives CDR1 LNHDA, CDR2 SQIVND (reference sequence). CDR3 bases: TGTGCCAGTAGTATCCCCGGATTTGCGCGAGGGAACACCGGGGAGCTGTTTTTT. Translating gives CASSIPGFARGNTGELFF. Full variable domain (missing parts from reference TRBV19 and TRBJ2-2): DGGITQSPKYLFRKEGQNVTLSCEQNLNHDAMYWYRQDPGQGLRLIYYSQIVNDFQKGDIAEGYSVSREKKESFPLTVTSAQKNPTAFYLCASSIPGFARGNTGELFFGEGSRLTVL.